Included here is one T cell receptor (beta chain) sequence, with context. The junction had 5 bases not matched to a gene; V was cut back by 3 bases and J by 5 bases. Germline assignment: CDR1 MGHRA and CDR2 YSYEKL. The CDR3 runs 15 residues. This specimen comes from a study of T cell responses to AZD1222 COVID-19 vaccine. Assay: immunoSEQ multiplex PCR; the TCRdb copy retains only in-frame clones and omits some. Among 120,000 or so clones listed, more than 65% were seen once. Analysis merged second doses at about 4 or about 12 weeks. V is TRBV4-1 and J is TRBJ1-1, with 11 bases that match TRBD1. The receptor was isolated from an adult who received the AZD1222 COVID-19 vaccine. The sample consisted of peripheral blood, taken 28 days after the second AZD1222 dose. The CDR3 is CASSQGGTGGTEAFF. CDR3 bases: TGCGCCAGCAGCCAGGGAGGGACAGGGGGGACTGAAGCTTTCTTT.